This TCR beta chain was sequenced for a study of blood T cell repertoires in COVID-19. The wider study: From T cells, B-cell-depleted T cells, or PBMCs came the material, which was cDNA or gDNA.

The cohort comprised adults aged about 18 to 89 years residing in approximately 22 US areas. Researchers sorted participants into cohorts using their self-reported clinical history. Before they entered the study, exposed participants had met a COVID-19 case within 2 weeks. Libraries were prepared by immunoSEQ multiplex PCR; TCRdb keeps only in-frame clonotypes and omits some of them. The data hold about 430,000 clones, with about 88% observed a single time. V was cut by 1 base and J by 4 bases, with 12 bases left in between. Germline values: CDR1 SGDLS, CDR2 YYNGEE. The CDR3 spans 14 residues. This clone is a singleton in its sample.

The chain employs TRBV9 and TRBJ2-7; D call uncertain. The receptor comes from a woman in her late teens or twenties who had been exposed to COVID-19. The sample comprised PBMCs or T cells enriched from blood (not recorded which). The CDR3 loop reads CASSVNMISYEQYF. CDR3 nucleotide sequence: TGTGCCAGCAGCGTAAACATGATTTCTTACGAGCAGTACTTC.